A single sample gave rise to the 31 T cell receptor beta chains below, sequenced in a study of OX40 agonist ivuxolimab in advanced cancers. TCRdb's table, derived via immunoSEQ multiplex PCR, lists solely in-frame clones and lacks some. The sample includes 65,000 to 90,000 clones, 70% to 90% seen only once; the top ten take approximately 9.9%. The starting material was CD4+ or CD8+ T cells sorted from blood, obtained in a trial of the OX40 agonist ivuxolimab. The source is an adult with an advanced solid tumor such as melanoma, head and neck, liver or kidney cancer.

A word on this clone: This sample includes further DNA sequences coding for the same CDR3. The chain carries TRBV5-5 and TRBJ1-5; D might be TRBD1 (5 bases). CDR1 and CDR2 from the germline V gene are SGHKS and YYEKEE (reference sequence). V lost 0 bases and J 5 bases, leaving 12 bases between the germline ends. This CDR3 region has 15 residues. CDR3 DNA sequence: TGTGCCAGCAGCTTGGCCTGGGGGTCCGATCAGCCCCAGCATTTT. It is translated as CASSLAWGSDQPQHF. Together with reference TRBV5-5 and TRBJ1-5, the CDR3 gives the full variable domain: DAGVTQSPTHLIKTRGQQVTLRCSPISGHKSVSWYQQVLGQGPQFIFQYYEKEERGRGNFPDRFSARQFPNYSSELNVNALLLGDSALYLCASSLAWGSDQPQHFGDGTRLSIL.

The chain links TRBV28 to TRBJ2-7; D not resolved. The CDR3 has 14 residues. CDR1 and CDR2 (germline): MDHEN, SYDVKM. The V end was cut by 3 bases, the J end by 0 bases, with 9 bases between. The CDR3 spells CASSFLADSYEQYF. The CDR3 coding sequence is TGTGCCAGCAGTTTCCTGGCAGACTCCTACGAGCAGTACTTC.

The rearrangement links TRBV10-2 to TRBJ2-7, with 8 nucleotides matching TRBD1. The CDR3 spans 14 residues. Germline V gene sequence: CDR1 WSHSY, CDR2 SAAADI. V lost 8 bases, J lost 1 base, and 7 bases stayed unmatched. This CDR3 is CASVGTGDSYEQYF. DNA for the CDR3: TGCGCCAGCGTAGGGACAGGAGATTCCTACGAGCAGTACTTC.

The gene calls are TRBV27 and TRBJ2-1; TRBD2 is a possible D gene (5 bases). Trimming shortened V by 5 bases and J by 4 bases, and 9 bases separated the two germline ends. The V gene's germline CDR1 is MNHEY and CDR2 SMNVEV (reference sequence). This CDR3 region has 13 residues. CDR3 sequence: CASSLRGYNEQFF. The CDR3 nucleotides read TGTGCCAGCAGTCTCCGGGGTTACAATGAGCAGTTCTTC.

The genes are TRBV19 and TRBJ2-7, with 7 nucleotides matching TRBD1. Trimming cost V 5 bases and J 3 bases; bases outside gene matches: 7. CDR3 length: 14 amino acids. Germline V gives CDR1 LNHDA, CDR2 SQIVND (reference sequence). In nucleotides, the CDR3 is TGTGCCAGTAGTTACGGGACAGCGAACTACGAGCAGTACTTC. It encodes CASSYGTANYEQYF.

The rearrangement uses TRBV7-9 and TRBJ2-7; a weak D match, TRBD1 (6 bases). The germline V gene has CDR1 SEHNR and CDR2 FQNEAQ (reference sequence). Trimming pared 1 base from V and 3 bases from J, leaving 13 bases between. The CDR3 totals 15 residues. The CDR3 spells CASSLVTGTLYEQYF. The DNA for the CDR3 is TGTGCCAGCAGCTTAGTCACAGGGACCCTCTACGAGCAGTACTTC.

The chain uses TRBV5-1 and TRBJ2-7; the match to TRBD1 covers 10 bases. The trim removed 3 bases at V and 11 bases at J, leaving 11 bases unmatched. This CDR3 region has 14 residues. Germline loops: CDR1 SGHRS, CDR2 YFSETQ. The CDR3 DNA reads TGCGCCAGCAGCTCCGGGACAGGGGCACTAAAGGAGTACTTC. Amino acid sequence: CASSSGTGALKEYF.

The CDR3, as DNA: TGTGCCAGTAGTCTAGGGGCGGGAGAGCAGTACTTC. Translated, it gives CASSLGAGEQYF. The rearrangement links TRBV19 to TRBJ2-7, with D maybe TRBD2 (6 bases). Trimming left V 5 bases short and J 7 bases short, with 12 bases between. The CDR3 has 12 residues. Germline V gives CDR1 LNHDA, CDR2 SQIVND (reference sequence). Variable domain in full (rest from reference TRBV19 and TRBJ2-7): DGGITQSPKYLFRKEGQNVTLSCEQNLNHDAMYWYRQDPGQGLRLIYYSQIVNDFQKGDIAEGYSVSREKKESFPLTVTSAQKNPTAFYLCASSLGAGEQYFGPGTRLTVT.

The J gene is TRBJ1-1, the V gene TRBV11-3, with D tentatively TRBD1 (5 bases). The CDR3 spans 13 residues. V lost 5 bases and J lost 5, with 12 bases in between. CDR1 is SGHNT and CDR2 is YENEEA in the germline V gene. CDR3 amino acids: CASSPQRGTEAFF. In DNA, the CDR3 is TGTGCCAGCAGCCCACAGAGGGGAACTGAAGCTTTCTTT.

This chain joins TRBV2 and TRBJ2-1, with D maybe TRBD2 (6 bases). CDR3 length: 15 residues. CDR1 and CDR2 from the germline V gene are SNHLY and FYNNEI. Trimming took off 10 bases at V and 8 bases at J, with 24 bases between the two ends. This CDR3 is CATPGRREVGDEQFF. CDR3 DNA: TGTGCCACCCCGGGGAGGAGGGAGGTGGGCGATGAGCAGTTCTTC.

This clone was found a few times. The genes are TRBV4-1 and TRBJ2-2; D gene ambiguous. Trimming left V 2 bases short and J 5 bases short, with 6 bases between. CDR3 length: 13 amino acids. Germline lookup yields CDR1 MGHRA and CDR2 YSYEKL. The CDR3 DNA reads TGCGCCAGCAGCCAACCTATGACCGGGGAGCTGTTTTTT. It yields the protein CASSQPMTGELFF.

This chain joins TRBV9 and TRBJ2-3, with 8 bases fitting TRBD2. This CDR3 is built from 16 residues. Germline V gene lookup returns CDR1 SGDLS and CDR2 YYNGEE. With V trimmed by 0 bases and J by 5 bases, 8 bases remained unmatched. The CDR3 nucleotides are TGTGCCAGCAGCGTAGAGGGTCGGGGGGGCCTAGATACGCAGTATTTT. As protein: CASSVEGRGGLDTQYF.

V gene TRBV7-9 combines with J gene TRBJ2-5, with 7 nucleotides matching TRBD1. V lost 6 bases to trimming and J lost 0 bases; unmatched junction nucleotides: 16. CDR1 and CDR2 (germline): SEHNR, FQNEAQ (reference sequence). The CDR3 consists of 18 residues. CDR3: CASRDTRGTLRDQETQYF. CDR3 DNA sequence: TGTGCCAGCAGGGACACCAGGGGGACCTTGCGGGACCAAGAGACCCAGTACTTC.

The chain combines TRBV29-1 with TRBJ2-6; D unresolved. The V end was cut by 0 bases, the J end by 0 bases, with 15 bases between. Looked up from germline, CDR1 is SQVTM and CDR2 is ANQGSEA. CDR3 length: 18 amino acids. The DNA of the CDR3 is TGCAGCGTTGAAGACGGGTCCCCCGAGAGCTCTGGGGCCAACGTCCTGACTTTC. This codes for CSVEDGSPESSGANVLTF.

The table lists this clone with a few counts. The chain employs TRBV25-1 and TRBJ1-5; TRBD1 aligns across 9 bases. V gave up 1 base and J gave up 1 base; unmatched junction bases: 8. The germline V gene has CDR1 MGHDK and CDR2 SYGVNS. The CDR3 has 18 amino acids. CDR3 amino acids: CASSEWDRAVVSNQPQHF. CDR3 in DNA: TGTGCCAGCAGTGAATGGGACAGGGCGGTTGTCAGCAATCAGCCCCAGCATTTT.

The chain carries TRBV27 and TRBJ2-2; D remains ambiguous. The V gene's germline CDR1 is MNHEY and CDR2 SMNVEV (reference sequence). V was cut by 6 bases and J by 6 bases, with 8 bases left in between. This CDR3 is built from 12 residues. As DNA, the CDR3 is TGTGCCAGCAGCCCTGGGGCCGGGGAGCTGTTTTTT. Translation: CASSPGAGELFF.

The gene calls are TRBV29-1 and TRBJ2-5, with 8 bases identical to TRBD1. This CDR3 is 14 amino acids long. V lost 3 bases to trimming and J lost 7 bases; unmatched junction nucleotides: 10. Germline loops: CDR1 SQVTM, CDR2 ANQGSEA. The CDR3 loop is CSVDLDRVVSTQYF. DNA for the CDR3: TGCAGCGTTGACCTGGACAGGGTAGTTTCGACCCAGTACTTC.

The chain carries TRBV6-4 and TRBJ1-1, with TRBD1 as a possible D gene (6 bases). V was cut by 2 bases and J by 7 bases, with 11 bases left in between. Germline V gives CDR1 MRHNA, CDR2 SNTAGT. The CDR3 loop spans 13 amino acids. The CDR3 sequence is CASSDRGQGEAFF. The CDR3 nucleotides are TGTGCCAGCAGTGACCGGGGGCAGGGTGAAGCTTTCTTT.

The rearrangement joins TRBV6-5 to TRBJ1-2, with D unresolved. In germline, CDR1 is MNHEY, CDR2 SVGAGI. Trimming took 0 bases from V and 7 from J, leaving 6 bases between them. The CDR3 extends over 12 amino acids. CDR3 bases: TGTGCCAGCAGTTACTCAAATAGTGGCTACACCTTC. It encodes CASSYSNSGYTF.

The rearrangement joins TRBV11-1 to TRBJ2-4; the D call may be TRBD1 or TRBD2 (5 bases each). Germline V gene lookup returns CDR1 SGHAT and CDR2 FQDESV (reference sequence). The CDR3 extends over 14 amino acids. The ends were cut back, 4 bases at V and 11 bases at J, with 18 bases in the middle. The CDR3 region is CASSWDPSSSVQYF. For the CDR3, the DNA is TGTGCCAGCAGCTGGGACCCAAGTTCTTCCGTTCAGTACTTC.

This clone was recorded a few times. V is TRBV9 and J is TRBJ1-1; possible D gene TRBD1, 6 bases. The length of the CDR3 is 15 residues. In germline, CDR1 is SGDLS, CDR2 YYNGEE. V was shortened by 0 bases and J by 3 bases, with 12 bases between the two germline ends. The CDR3, as DNA: TGTGCCAGCAGCGTAGATCAGGGGTTGCACACTGAAGCTTTCTTT. Residues: CASSVDQGLHTEAFF. Full variable domain (outside the CDR3, taken from reference TRBV9 and TRBJ1-1): DSGVTQTPKHLITATGQRVTLRCSPRSGDLSVYWYQQSLDQGLQFLIQYYNGEERAKGNILERFSAQQFPDLHSELNLSSLELGDSALYFCASSVDQGLHTEAFFGQGTRLTVV.

This clone was detected once. The chain is built from TRBV9 and TRBJ2-3; 9 positions agree with TRBD2. CDR1 SGDLS and CDR2 YYNGEE come from the germline V gene. With 0 bases clipped from V and 4 bases from J, the junction kept 6 bases outside the gene matches. The CDR3 totals 16 residues. The CDR3: CASSVDGGGASDTQYF. The CDR3 nucleotides are TGTGCCAGCAGCGTAGACGGCGGGGGGGCCTCAGATACGCAGTATTTT.

This chain links TRBV9 with TRBJ2-7; D remains ambiguous. The CDR3 is 15 amino acids. Trimming stripped 0 bases from V and 3 bases from J, with 13 bases between. CDR1 is SGDLS, CDR2 YYNGEE, per germline. CDR3 in DNA: TGTGCCAGCAGCGTAGAGTGGGGTACGGGCTACGAGCAGTACTTC. The encoded protein is CASSVEWGTGYEQYF. Based on the CDR3 plus reference TRBV9 and TRBJ2-7, the full variable domain is DSGVTQTPKHLITATGQRVTLRCSPRSGDLSVYWYQQSLDQGLQFLIQYYNGEERAKGNILERFSAQQFPDLHSELNLSSLELGDSALYFCASSVEWGTGYEQYFGPGTRLTVT.

This sequence joins TRBV11-2 and TRBJ2-3, with 11 bases lining up with TRBD2. This CDR3 has 16 amino acids. With V trimmed by 3 bases and J by 6 bases, 8 bases remained unmatched. In germline, CDR1 is SGHAT, CDR2 FQNNGV. The CDR3, as DNA: TGTGCCAGCAGCTTGATGGTAGCGGGAGGGCCGGATACGCAGTATTTT. This gives the protein CASSLMVAGGPDTQYF.

The chain links TRBV6-6 to TRBJ2-7; TRBD1 matches 9 bases. J gave up 5 bases and V 4 bases, and 9 bases lay outside the gene matches. The CDR3 contains 15 residues. Germline V gene data show CDR1 as MNHNY and CDR2 as SVGAGI (reference sequence). CDR3 nucleotide sequence: TGTGCCAGCAGTTCTCCGGGACAGGGACTCGACGAGCAGTACTTC. Translated: CASSSPGQGLDEQYF.

The chain carries TRBV27 and TRBJ1-5, with 8 positions matching TRBD1. The CDR3 sequence is 14 residues long. Germline V CDR1 and CDR2: MNHEY, SMNVEV (reference sequence). The V and J ends lost 1 base and 7 bases, in that order; junction bases with no gene match: 3. For the CDR3, the DNA is TGTGCCAGCAGTTTATGGGCAGGGGGCCAGCCCCAGCATTTT. Translating gives CASSLWAGGQPQHF.

V gene TRBV11-2 combines with J gene TRBJ2-1; 9 bases map to TRBD2. The junction had 4 bases not matched to a gene; V was cut back by 4 bases and J by 15 bases. CDR1 is SGHAT, CDR2 FQNNGV, per germline. The CDR3 runs 11 residues. CDR3 sequence: CASSYPGLAFF. In DNA form, the CDR3 reads TGTGCCAGCAGCTACCCGGGACTAGCGTTCTTC.

This chain connects TRBV4-1 to TRBJ2-3; D unresolved. The CDR3 consists of 16 residues. Between the trimmed V and J ends, which lost 0 bases and 3 bases, there was a span of 13 bases. CDR1 and CDR2 from the germline V gene are MGHRA and YSYEKL. For the CDR3, the DNA is TGCGCCAGCAGCCAAGATAATGGGATAGGGACAGATACGCAGTATTTT. This translates into CASSQDNGIGTDTQYF.

The J gene is TRBJ1-1, the V gene TRBV7-9, with no clear D. V shed 3 bases and J shed 3 bases, with 5 bases lying between them. The germline gives CDR1 SEHNR, CDR2 FQNEAQ (reference sequence). The CDR3 sequence is 12 residues long. CDR3 sequence reads: CASSFGDTEAFF. CDR3 in DNA: TGTGCCAGCAGCTTCGGTGACACTGAAGCTTTCTTT.

The chain has TRBV9 and TRBJ2-3; D is uncertain. Trimming took off 0 bases at V and 2 bases at J, with 4 bases between the two ends. CDR1 is SGDLS and CDR2 is YYNGEE in the germline V gene. The CDR3 length is 13 residues. The CDR3, as DNA: TGTGCCAGCAGCGTAGTGACCACAGATACGCAGTATTTT. The encoded protein is CASSVVTTDTQYF.

V is TRBV19 and J is TRBJ2-3, with unresolved D. The CDR3 runs 13 residues. V lost 7 bases to trimming and J lost 1 base, with 9 bases between them. Per germline, CDR1 LNHDA and CDR2 SQIVND (reference sequence). The CDR3 spells CASKGQGTDTQYF. Here the CDR3 DNA reads TGTGCCAGTAAAGGGCAGGGCACAGATACGCAGTATTTT.